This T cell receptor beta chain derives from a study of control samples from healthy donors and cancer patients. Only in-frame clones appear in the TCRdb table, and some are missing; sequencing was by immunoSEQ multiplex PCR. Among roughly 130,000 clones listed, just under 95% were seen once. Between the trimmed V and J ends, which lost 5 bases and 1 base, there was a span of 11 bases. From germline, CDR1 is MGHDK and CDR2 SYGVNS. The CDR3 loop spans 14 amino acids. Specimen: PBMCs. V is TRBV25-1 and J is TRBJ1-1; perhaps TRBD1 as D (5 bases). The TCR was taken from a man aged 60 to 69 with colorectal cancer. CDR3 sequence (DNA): TGTGCCAGCAGTCCCACAGGAAGGAACACTGAAGCTTTCTTT. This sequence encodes CASSPTGRNTEAFF.